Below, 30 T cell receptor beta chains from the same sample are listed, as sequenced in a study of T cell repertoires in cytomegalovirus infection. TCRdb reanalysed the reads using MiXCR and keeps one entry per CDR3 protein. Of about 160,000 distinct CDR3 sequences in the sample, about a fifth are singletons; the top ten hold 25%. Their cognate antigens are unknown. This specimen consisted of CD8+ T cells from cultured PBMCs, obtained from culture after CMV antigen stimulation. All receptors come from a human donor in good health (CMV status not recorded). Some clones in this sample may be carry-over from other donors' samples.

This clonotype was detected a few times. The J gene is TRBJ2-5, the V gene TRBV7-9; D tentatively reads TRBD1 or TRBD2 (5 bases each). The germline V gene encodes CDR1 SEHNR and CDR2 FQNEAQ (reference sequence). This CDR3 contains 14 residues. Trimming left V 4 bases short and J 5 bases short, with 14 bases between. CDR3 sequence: CASSSRDRRETQYF. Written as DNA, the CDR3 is TGTGCCAGCAGCTCCCGGGACCGACGGGAGACCCAGTACTTC.

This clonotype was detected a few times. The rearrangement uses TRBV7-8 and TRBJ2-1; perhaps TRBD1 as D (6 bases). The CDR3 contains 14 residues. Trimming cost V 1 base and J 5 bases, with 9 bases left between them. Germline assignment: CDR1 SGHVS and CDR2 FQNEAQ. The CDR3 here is CASSLEQGDNEQFF. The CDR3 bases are TGTGCCAGCAGCTTAGAACAGGGCGACAATGAGCAGTTCTTC.

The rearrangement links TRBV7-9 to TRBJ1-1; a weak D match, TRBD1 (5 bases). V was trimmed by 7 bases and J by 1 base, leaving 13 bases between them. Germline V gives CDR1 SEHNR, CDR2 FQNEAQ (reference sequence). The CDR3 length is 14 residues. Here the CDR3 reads CASTEPGRNTEAFF. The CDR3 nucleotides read TGTGCCAGCACCGAGCCGGGGCGGAACACTGAAGCTTTCTTT.

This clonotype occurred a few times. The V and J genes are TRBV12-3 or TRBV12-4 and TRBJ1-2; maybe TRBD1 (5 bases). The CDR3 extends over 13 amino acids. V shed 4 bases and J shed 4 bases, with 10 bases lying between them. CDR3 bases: TGTGCCAGCAGTTCCGGACACTTCTATGGCTACACCTTC. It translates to CASSSGHFYGYTF.

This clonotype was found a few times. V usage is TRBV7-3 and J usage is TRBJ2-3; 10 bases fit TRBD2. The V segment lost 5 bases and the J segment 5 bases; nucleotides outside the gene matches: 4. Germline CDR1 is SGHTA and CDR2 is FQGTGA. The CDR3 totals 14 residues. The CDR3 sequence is CASSAGTSVDTQYF. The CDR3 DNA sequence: TGTGCCAGCAGCGCAGGGACTAGCGTAGATACGCAGTATTTT.

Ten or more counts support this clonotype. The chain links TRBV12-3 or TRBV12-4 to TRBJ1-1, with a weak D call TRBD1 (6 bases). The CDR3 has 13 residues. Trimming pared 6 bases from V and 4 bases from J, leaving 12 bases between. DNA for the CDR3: TGTGCCAGCAGCAGGGGTGGCGGCACTGAAGCTTTCTTT. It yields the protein CASSRGGGTEAFF.

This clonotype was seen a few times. DNA of the CDR3: TGTGCCAGCAGCTTACAGGCCTCGCCGACCTACGAGCAGTACTTC. This gives the protein CASSLQASPTYEQYF. The rearrangement joins TRBV7-6 to TRBJ2-7; D unclear. This CDR3 spans 15 amino acids. CDR1 and CDR2 (germline): SGHVS, FNYEAQ. Trimming left V 2 bases short and J 2 bases short, with 13 bases between.

This CDR3 is CASGRMGQGKNTIYF. The CDR3 DNA is TGTGCCAGCGGGAGAATGGGACAGGGTAAAAACACCATATATTTT. This sequence joins TRBV27 and TRBJ1-3, with TRBD1 identical over 9 bases. The CDR3 has 15 residues. Germline loops: CDR1 MNHEY, CDR2 SMNVEV (reference sequence). V shed 8 bases, J shed 6 bases, and the junction held 11 bases outside the gene matches.

The CDR3 DNA follows: TGTGCCAGCAGCTTATCGGGACAGGGATTTTCTGGGGCCAACGTCCTGACTTTC. This translates into CASSLSGQGFSGANVLTF. The genes are TRBV7-2 and TRBJ2-6; 9 bases map to TRBD1. J was trimmed by 1 base and V by 2 bases; bases with no gene match: 6. Germline CDR1 reads SGHTA; CDR2 reads FQGNSA. The CDR3 totals 18 residues.

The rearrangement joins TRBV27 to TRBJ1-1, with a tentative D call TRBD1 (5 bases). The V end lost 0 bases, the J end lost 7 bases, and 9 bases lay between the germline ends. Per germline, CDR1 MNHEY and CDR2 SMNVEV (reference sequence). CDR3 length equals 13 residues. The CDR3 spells CASSLSRQREAFF. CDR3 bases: TGTGCCAGCAGTTTATCCCGACAGCGTGAAGCTTTCTTT.

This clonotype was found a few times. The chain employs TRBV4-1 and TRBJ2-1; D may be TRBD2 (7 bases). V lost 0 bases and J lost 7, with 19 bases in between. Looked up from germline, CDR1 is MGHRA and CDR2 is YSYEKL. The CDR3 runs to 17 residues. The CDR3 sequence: CASSQDSAGRGLNEQFF. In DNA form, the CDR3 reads TGCGCCAGCAGCCAAGATTCGGCGGGGAGGGGGTTAAATGAGCAGTTCTTC.

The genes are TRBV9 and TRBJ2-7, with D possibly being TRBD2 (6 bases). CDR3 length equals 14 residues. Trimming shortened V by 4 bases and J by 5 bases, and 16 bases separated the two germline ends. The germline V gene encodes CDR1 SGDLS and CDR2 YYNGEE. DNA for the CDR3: TGTGCCAGCAGCCCTAGTGGTACGGGGGACGAGCAGTACTTC. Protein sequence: CASSPSGTGDEQYF.

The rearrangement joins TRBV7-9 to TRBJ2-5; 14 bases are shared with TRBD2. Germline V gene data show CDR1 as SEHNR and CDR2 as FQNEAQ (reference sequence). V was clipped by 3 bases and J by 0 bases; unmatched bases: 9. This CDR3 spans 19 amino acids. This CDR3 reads CASSFPGLAGGLYQETQYF. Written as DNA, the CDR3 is TGTGCCAGCAGCTTTCCAGGACTAGCGGGGGGCCTGTACCAAGAGACCCAGTACTTC.

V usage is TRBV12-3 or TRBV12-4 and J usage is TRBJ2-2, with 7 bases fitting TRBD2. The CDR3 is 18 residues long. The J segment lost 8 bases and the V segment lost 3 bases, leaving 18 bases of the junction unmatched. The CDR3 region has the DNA TGTGCCAGCAGTTTTACACCGGGACTAACATCATCGGGGGGGGAGCTGTTTTTT. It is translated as CASSFTPGLTSSGGELFF.

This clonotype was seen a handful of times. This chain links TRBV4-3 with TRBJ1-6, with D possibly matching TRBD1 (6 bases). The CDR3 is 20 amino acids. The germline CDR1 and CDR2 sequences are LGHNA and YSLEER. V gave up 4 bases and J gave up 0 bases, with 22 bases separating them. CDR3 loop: CASSLLSGTPLSSYNSPLHF. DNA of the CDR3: TGCGCCAGCAGCCTACTGTCCGGGACACCCTTAAGCTCCTATAATTCACCCCTCCACTTT.

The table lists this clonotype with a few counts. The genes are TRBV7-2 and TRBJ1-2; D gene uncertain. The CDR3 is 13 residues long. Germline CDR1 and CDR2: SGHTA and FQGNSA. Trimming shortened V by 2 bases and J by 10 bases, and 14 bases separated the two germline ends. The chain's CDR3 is CASSLLTGEDYTF. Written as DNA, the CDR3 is TGTGCCAGCAGCTTATTGACTGGAGAGGACTACACCTTC.

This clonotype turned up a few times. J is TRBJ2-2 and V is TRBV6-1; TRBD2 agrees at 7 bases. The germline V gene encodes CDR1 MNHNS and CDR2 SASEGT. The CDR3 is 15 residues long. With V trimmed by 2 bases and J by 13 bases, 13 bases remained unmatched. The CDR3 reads CASSERLAAPVRLFF. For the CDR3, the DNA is TGTGCCAGCAGTGAACGGCTAGCGGCGCCCGTAAGGCTGTTTTTT.

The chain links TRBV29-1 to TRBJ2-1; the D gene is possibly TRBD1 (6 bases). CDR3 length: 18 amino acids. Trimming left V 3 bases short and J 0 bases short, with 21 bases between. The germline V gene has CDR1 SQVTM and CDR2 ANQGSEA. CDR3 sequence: CSVDEVRGHLDSYNEQFF. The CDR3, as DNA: TGCAGCGTTGACGAGGTCAGGGGCCATTTGGACTCCTACAATGAGCAGTTCTTC.

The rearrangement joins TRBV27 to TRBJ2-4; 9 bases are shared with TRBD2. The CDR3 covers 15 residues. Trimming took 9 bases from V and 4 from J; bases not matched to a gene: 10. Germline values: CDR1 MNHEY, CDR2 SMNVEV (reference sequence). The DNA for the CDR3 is TGTGCCAGTGTAAAGACTAGCGGCACGAAAAACATTCAGTACTTC. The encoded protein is CASVKTSGTKNIQYF.

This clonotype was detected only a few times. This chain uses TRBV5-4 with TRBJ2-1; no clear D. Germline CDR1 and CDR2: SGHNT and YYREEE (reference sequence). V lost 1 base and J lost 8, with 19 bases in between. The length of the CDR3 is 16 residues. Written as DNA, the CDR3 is TGTGCCAGCAGCTTGCTTTCAAGCGTTGGTTTTGATGAGCAGTTCTTC. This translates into CASSLLSSVGFDEQFF.

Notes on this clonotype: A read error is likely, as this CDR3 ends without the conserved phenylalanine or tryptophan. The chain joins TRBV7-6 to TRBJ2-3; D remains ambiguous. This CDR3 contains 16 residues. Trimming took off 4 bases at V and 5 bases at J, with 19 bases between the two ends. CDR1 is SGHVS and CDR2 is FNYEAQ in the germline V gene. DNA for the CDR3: TGTGCCAGCAGCTCTTTGGTAGGGTCCGGTGAAGATACGCAGTATTTA. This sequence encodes CASSSLVGSGEDTQYL.

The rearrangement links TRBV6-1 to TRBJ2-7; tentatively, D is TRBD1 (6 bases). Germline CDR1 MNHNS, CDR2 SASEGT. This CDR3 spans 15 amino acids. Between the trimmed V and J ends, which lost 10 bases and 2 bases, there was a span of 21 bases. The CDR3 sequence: CATQHRWDNTYEQYF. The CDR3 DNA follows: TGTGCCACGCAACACAGGTGGGACAACACCTACGAGCAGTACTTC.

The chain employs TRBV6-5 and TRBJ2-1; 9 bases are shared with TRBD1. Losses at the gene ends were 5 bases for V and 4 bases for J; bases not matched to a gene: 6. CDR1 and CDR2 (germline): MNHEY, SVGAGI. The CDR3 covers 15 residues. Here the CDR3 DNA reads TGTGCCAGCAGTCAAGGACAGGGGTGGTACAATGAGCAGTTCTTC. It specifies CASSQGQGWYNEQFF.

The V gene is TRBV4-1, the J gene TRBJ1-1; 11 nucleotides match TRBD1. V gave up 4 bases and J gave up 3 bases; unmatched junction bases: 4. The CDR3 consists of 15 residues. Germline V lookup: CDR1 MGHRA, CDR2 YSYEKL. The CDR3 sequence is CASSPWDRGDTEAFF. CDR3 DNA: TGCGCCAGCAGCCCCTGGGACAGGGGGGACACTGAAGCTTTCTTT.

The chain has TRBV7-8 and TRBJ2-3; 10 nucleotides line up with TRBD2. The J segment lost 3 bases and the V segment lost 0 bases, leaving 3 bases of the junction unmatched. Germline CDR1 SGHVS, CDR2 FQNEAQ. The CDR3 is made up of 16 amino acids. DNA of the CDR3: TGTGCCAGCAGCTTAGCGCTAGCGGGGGCTACAGATACGCAGTATTTT. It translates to CASSLALAGATDTQYF.

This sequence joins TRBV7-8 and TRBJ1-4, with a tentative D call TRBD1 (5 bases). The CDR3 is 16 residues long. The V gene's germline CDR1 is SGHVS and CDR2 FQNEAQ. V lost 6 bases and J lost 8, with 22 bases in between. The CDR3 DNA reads TGTGCCAGCAGTCGCCCACCGGGGGGGAGGAAGGAAAAACTGTTTTTT. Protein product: CASSRPPGGRKEKLFF.

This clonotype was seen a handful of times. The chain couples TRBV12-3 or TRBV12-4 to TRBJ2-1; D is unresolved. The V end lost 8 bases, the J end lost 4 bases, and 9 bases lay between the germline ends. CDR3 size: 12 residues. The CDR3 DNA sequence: TGTGCCAGCGGGCCAGAGTACAATGAGCAGTTCTTC. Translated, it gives CASGPEYNEQFF.

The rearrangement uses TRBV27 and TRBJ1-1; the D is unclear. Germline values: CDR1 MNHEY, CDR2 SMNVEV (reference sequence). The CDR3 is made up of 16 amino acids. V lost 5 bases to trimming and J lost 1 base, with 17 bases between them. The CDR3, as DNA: TGTGCCAGCAGTCCCGAAACTGGAGTGACGAACACTGAAGCTTTCTTT. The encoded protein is CASSPETGVTNTEAFF.

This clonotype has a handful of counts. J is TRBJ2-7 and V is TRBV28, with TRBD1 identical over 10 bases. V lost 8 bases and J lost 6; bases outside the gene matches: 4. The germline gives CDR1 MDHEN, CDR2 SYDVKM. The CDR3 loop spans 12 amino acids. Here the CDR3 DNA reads TGTGCCAGCCGGGACAGGGGTCGCGAGCAGTACTTC. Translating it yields CASRDRGREQYF.

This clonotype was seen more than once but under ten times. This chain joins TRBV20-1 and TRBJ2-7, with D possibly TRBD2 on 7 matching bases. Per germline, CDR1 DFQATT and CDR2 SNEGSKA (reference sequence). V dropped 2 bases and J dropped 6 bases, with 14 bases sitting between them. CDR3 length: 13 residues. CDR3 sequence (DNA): TGCAGTGCTAGACCTACAGGGAGGGGCGAGCAGTACTTC. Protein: CSARPTGRGEQYF.